Below, 26 T cell receptor beta chains from the same sample are listed, as sequenced in a study of blood T cell repertoires in COVID-19 (dated by TCRdb to 2018 to 2020). Library construction relied on the immunoSEQ multiplex PCR assay. In TCRdb, the immuneACCESS table is reduced to in-frame sequences with V and J assigned. These tables do not hold every clone; where another copy was compared, an unresolved V gene accounts for under half, and the others remain unexplained. The sample table holds approximately 50,000 clones, of which roughly four fifths were seen once. The ten top clones hold more than 30% of the sample. The sample taken for sequencing was peripheral blood. The receptors here all came from a man aged 55 to 69 with COVID-19, enrolled during active disease.

Here the CDR3 reads CASSGVMNTEAFF. The CDR3 DNA is TGTGCCAGCTCCGGAGTCATGAACACTGAAGCTTTCTTT. V usage is TRBV2 and J usage is TRBJ1-1; no clear D. Deletions cut 8 bases from V and 0 bases from J, with 10 bases between. Germline CDR1 and CDR2: SNHLY and FYNNEI. This CDR3 region has 13 residues. Supplemented by reference TRBV2 and TRBJ1-1, the full variable domain reads EPEVTQTPSHQVTQMGQEVILRCVPISNHLYFYWYRQILGQKVEFLVSFYNNEISEKSEIFDDQFSVERPDGSNFTLKIRSTKLEDSAMYFCASSGVMNTEAFFGQGTRLTVV.

The chain is built from TRBV29-1 and TRBJ2-2, with 9 bases matching TRBD2. V lost 5 bases and J lost 7; bases outside the gene matches: 8. CDR1 is SQVTM and CDR2 is ANQGSEA in the germline V gene. This CDR3 contains 14 residues. The CDR3 here is CSVSGGRAVGELFF. The CDR3 DNA is TGCAGCGTTAGCGGGGGGCGCGCCGTCGGGGAGCTGTTTTTT.

This chain links TRBV15 with TRBJ1-1; no reliable D call. The CDR3 consists of 13 residues. V gave up 6 bases and J gave up 1 base, with 9 bases separating them. Germline CDR1 reads LNHNV; CDR2 reads YYDKDF (reference sequence). The CDR3: CATSNERNTEAFF. The CDR3, as DNA: TGTGCCACCAGTAACGAGAGGAACACTGAAGCTTTCTTT.

Here the CDR3 DNA reads TGTGCCAGCAGCCTCGGGACTAGCGGGGGGCAAGAGACCCAGTACTTC. Translation: CASSLGTSGGQETQYF. The chain uses TRBV7-8 and TRBJ2-5; TRBD2 agrees at 15 bases. The V segment lost 5 bases and the J segment 2 bases; nucleotides outside the gene matches: 3. CDR3 length: 16 amino acids. CDR1 and CDR2 from the germline V gene are SGHVS and FQNEAQ.

The V gene is TRBV9, the J gene TRBJ1-3, with TRBD1 matching over 8 bases. The J segment lost 8 bases and the V segment lost 4 bases, leaving 5 bases of the junction unmatched. This CDR3 region has 13 residues. Looked up from germline, CDR1 is SGDLS and CDR2 is YYNGEE. The DNA for the CDR3 is TGTGCCAGCAGCTCAGGGGGCGGGGACACCATATATTTT. Amino acids: CASSSGGGDTIYF.

The rearrangement joins TRBV3-1 (or the pseudogene TRBV3-2) to TRBJ2-3; D remains unclear. This CDR3 has 15 residues. V was cut by 1 base and J by 3 bases, with 11 bases left in between. The V gene's germline CDR1 is LGHDT and CDR2 YNNKEL (reference sequence). The CDR3 nucleotides read TGTGCCAGCAGCCAAGCACCAGCGCGAACAGATACGCAGTATTTT. Its protein is CASSQAPARTDTQYF.

The V call is TRBV9, the J call TRBJ2-1; D uncertain. Trimming took off 3 bases at V and 0 bases at J, with 10 bases between the two ends. The CDR3 is made up of 15 amino acids. Germline V gives CDR1 SGDLS, CDR2 YYNGEE. CDR3 in DNA: TGTGCCAGCAGCGCGGCGGTGAGCTCCTACAATGAGCAGTTCTTC. Its protein is CASSAAVSSYNEQFF.

The chain has TRBV6-5 and TRBJ1-1; 12 nucleotides align to TRBD1. With V trimmed by 7 bases and J by 2 bases, 5 bases remained unmatched. CDR3 size: 15 residues. Germline CDR1 reads MNHEY; CDR2 reads SVGAGI. The CDR3 reads CASKGQGAYNTEAFF. DNA for the CDR3: TGTGCCAGCAAGGGACAGGGGGCATATAACACTGAAGCTTTCTTT.

A remark on this clone: The sample holds other DNA sequences that translate to the same CDR3. V and J are TRBV7-9 and TRBJ2-7, with no clear D. The CDR3 is made up of 11 amino acids. The V end was cut by 2 bases, the J end by 7 bases, with 6 bases between. Germline V lookup: CDR1 SEHNR, CDR2 FQNEAQ (reference sequence). CDR3 bases: TGTGCCAGCAGCTTAATCGGGGAGCAGTACTTC. As protein: CASSLIGEQYF.

This chain connects TRBV7-9 to TRBJ2-7, with 7 bases matching TRBD2. Losses at the gene ends were 4 bases for V and 0 bases for J; bases not matched to a gene: 6. Germline V CDR1 and CDR2: SEHNR, FQNEAQ (reference sequence). This CDR3 is built from 15 residues. CDR3 nucleotide sequence: TGTGCCAGCAGCTCGACTAGCCTGAGCTCCTACGAGCAGTACTTC. It encodes CASSSTSLSSYEQYF.

The rearrangement links TRBV3-1 (or the pseudogene TRBV3-2) to TRBJ2-1, with D tentatively TRBD2 (5 bases). The germline V gene has CDR1 LGHDT and CDR2 YNNKEL (reference sequence). V was trimmed by 0 bases and J by 9 bases, leaving 9 bases between them. The CDR3 sequence is 13 residues long. CDR3 loop: CASSQENGGEQFF. The DNA for the CDR3 is TGTGCCAGCAGCCAAGAAAATGGAGGTGAGCAGTTCTTC.

The chain employs TRBV30 and TRBJ1-6; D remains ambiguous. Trimming removed 1 base at V and 9 bases at J, with 4 bases between. Germline CDR1 and CDR2: GTSNPN and SVGIG (reference sequence). The CDR3 loop spans 11 amino acids. Here the CDR3 reads CAWSAGSPLHF. CDR3 in DNA: TGTGCCTGGAGTGCGGGTTCACCCCTCCACTTT.

In its sample, this clone was seen once. The chain carries TRBV7-9 and TRBJ1-2; 7 positions match TRBD1. Germline CDR1 and CDR2: SEHNR and FQNEAQ (reference sequence). Unmatched junction bases numbered 8, after V lost 5 bases and J lost 2 bases. The CDR3 consists of 15 residues. The CDR3: CASSIKGGANYGYTF. In nucleotides, the CDR3 is TGTGCCAGCAGCATAAAAGGGGGCGCAAACTATGGCTACACCTTC.

This rearrangement joins TRBV15 to TRBJ2-7, with 7 bases aligning to TRBD2. The CDR3 has 17 amino acids. Germline lookup yields CDR1 LNHNV and CDR2 YYDKDF (reference sequence). Germline trimming cut 1 base from V and 0 bases from J; bases unmatched to any gene: 9. DNA for the CDR3: TGTGCCACCAGCAGAGGGGGATCCGGCGGGGGCTCCTACGAGCAGTACTTC. It codes for CATSRGGSGGGSYEQYF. Variable domain in full (rest from reference TRBV15 and TRBJ2-7): DAMVIQNPRYQVTQFGKPVTLSCSQTLNHNVMYWYQQKSSQAPKLLFHYYDKDFNNEADTPDNFQSRRPNTSFCFLDIRSPGLGDTAMYLCATSRGGSGGGSYEQYFGPGTRLTVT.

CDR3 coding DNA: TGTGCCAGCAGCCCTGGACTAGCGGGGGCTTATGAGCAGTTCTTC. Protein sequence: CASSPGLAGAYEQFF. This chain connects TRBV4-2 to TRBJ2-1; 13 bases map to TRBD2. Germline V gene data show CDR1 as LGHNA and CDR2 as YNFKEQ. This CDR3 comprises 15 residues. V dropped 4 bases and J dropped 8; count of bases not matched to a gene: 5.

The CDR3 DNA follows: TGTGCCAGCAGCTTCGGACTAGCGGGAGGGCCGGGTGAGCAGTACTTC. Amino acid sequence: CASSFGLAGGPGEQYF. The V and J genes are TRBV7-2 and TRBJ2-7; 15 bases are shared with TRBD2. J was trimmed by 7 bases and V by 3 bases; bases with no gene match: 7. Germline lookup yields CDR1 SGHTA and CDR2 FQGNSA. This CDR3 spans 16 amino acids.

V and J are TRBV5-1 and TRBJ2-7; D ambiguous. The V end was cut by 0 bases, the J end by 6 bases, with 7 bases between. CDR1 and CDR2 from the germline V gene are SGHRS and YFSETQ. This CDR3 is built from 12 residues. The CDR3 bases are TGCGCCAGCAGCTTGGCGGGTTCCGAGCAGTACTTC. Its translation is CASSLAGSEQYF.

V usage is TRBV4-1 and J usage is TRBJ2-7, with 10 positions matching TRBD2. Germline CDR1 is MGHRA and CDR2 is YSYEKL. V lost 1 base, J lost 2 bases, and 11 bases stayed unmatched. This CDR3 has 18 amino acids. The CDR3 loop reads CASSQGGLAGAGTYEQYF. CDR3 sequence (DNA): TGCGCCAGCAGCCAAGGAGGCCTAGCGGGAGCCGGCACCTACGAGCAGTACTTC.

The chain joins TRBV4-3 to TRBJ2-3; 9 bases are shared with TRBD2. The CDR3 runs 20 residues. V lost 0 bases to trimming and J lost 0 bases; unmatched junction nucleotides: 13. Germline V gene lookup returns CDR1 LGHNA and CDR2 YSLEER. The CDR3 here is CASSQERGGGTSHSTDTQYF. The CDR3 DNA reads TGCGCCAGCAGCCAAGAGAGGGGGGGCGGGACTAGCCATAGCACAGATACGCAGTATTTT.

The chain joins TRBV7-2 to TRBJ1-5, with 7 positions matching TRBD1. With 2 bases clipped from V and 6 bases from J, the junction kept 13 bases outside the gene matches. Germline V CDR1 and CDR2: SGHTA, FQGNSA. This CDR3 comprises 17 residues. DNA for the CDR3: TGTGCCAGCAGCTTACTAGCCCCGGGACAGAGGACTCAGCCCCAGCATTTT. Its translation: CASSLLAPGQRTQPQHF.

The chain links TRBV5-1 to TRBJ2-5, with D perhaps TRBD1 (6 bases). V was pared by 4 bases and J by 3 bases, with 10 bases between. Germline V gene lookup returns CDR1 SGHRS and CDR2 YFSETQ. The CDR3 is made up of 13 amino acids. This CDR3 is CASSRGQKETQYF. CDR3 nucleotides: TGCGCCAGCAGCCGCGGACAGAAAGAGACCCAGTACTTC.

This clone showed up just a few times. The chain combines TRBV4-1 with TRBJ2-2; 8 nucleotides agree with TRBD2. The CDR3 runs to 16 residues. V trimming: 1 base; J trimming: 5 bases; junction bases outside the gene matches: 6. Germline V gene lookup returns CDR1 MGHRA and CDR2 YSYEKL. This CDR3 is CASSQVVQRETGELFF. CDR3 in DNA: TGCGCCAGCAGCCAAGTAGTGCAGCGGGAGACCGGGGAGCTGTTTTTT.

This chain uses TRBV12-5 with TRBJ2-3; possibly TRBD2 for D (6 bases). V lost 7 bases and J lost 0, with 14 bases in between. Per the germline V gene, CDR1 is LGHNT and CDR2 is FRNRAP. The CDR3 is 15 amino acids. This CDR3 reads CASATYSGSTDTQYF. The CDR3 DNA follows: TGTGCTAGTGCGACCTATAGCGGTAGCACAGATACGCAGTATTTT.

V gene TRBV3-1 (or the pseudogene TRBV3-2) combines with J gene TRBJ2-7; TRBD2 agrees at 10 bases. CDR3 length: 17 amino acids. CDR1 is LGHDT and CDR2 is YNNKEL in the germline V gene (reference sequence). V shed 0 bases and J 7 bases; nucleotides not matched to a gene: 12. The CDR3 spells CASSQDRGLAGVGEQYF. The CDR3 nucleotides read TGTGCCAGCAGCCAAGATCGTGGGCTAGCGGGAGTTGGTGAGCAGTACTTC.

V gene TRBV7-2 combines with J gene TRBJ2-4, with a tentative D call TRBD2 (5 bases). V lost 5 bases and J 1 base, leaving 9 bases between the germline ends. The germline CDR1 and CDR2 sequences are SGHTA and FQGNSA. There are 14 residues in the CDR3. As DNA, the CDR3 is TGTGCCAGCAGCCACGGGGATGCCAAAAACATTCAGTACTTC. Translating gives CASSHGDAKNIQYF.

The chain has TRBV11-2 and TRBJ2-1, with 11 bases lining up with TRBD2. V lost 5 bases, J lost 7 bases, and 10 bases stayed unmatched. This CDR3 has 16 residues. Germline CDR1 is SGHAT and CDR2 is FQNNGV. The CDR3 region has the DNA TGTGCCAGCAGCCCAAAGACTAGCGGGGTTTCAAATGAGCAGTTCTTC. Encoded protein: CASSPKTSGVSNEQFF.